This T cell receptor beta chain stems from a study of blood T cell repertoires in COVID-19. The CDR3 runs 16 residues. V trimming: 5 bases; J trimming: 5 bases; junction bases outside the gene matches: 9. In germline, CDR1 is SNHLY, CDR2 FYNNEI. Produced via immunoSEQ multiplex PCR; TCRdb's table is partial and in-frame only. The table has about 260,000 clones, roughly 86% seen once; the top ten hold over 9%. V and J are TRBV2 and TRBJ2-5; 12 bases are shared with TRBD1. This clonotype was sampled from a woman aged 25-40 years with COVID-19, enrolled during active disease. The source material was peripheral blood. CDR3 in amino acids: CASSIPGQGARETQYF. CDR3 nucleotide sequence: TGTGCCAGCAGTATCCCGGGACAGGGGGCTAGGGAGACCCAGTACTTC. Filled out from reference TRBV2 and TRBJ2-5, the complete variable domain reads EPEVTQTPSHQVTQMGQEVILRCVPISNHLYFYWYRQILGQKVEFLVSFYNNEISEKSEIFDDQFSVERPDGSNFTLKIRSTKLEDSAMYFCASSIPGQGARETQYFGPGTRLLVL.